The 17 T cell receptor beta chains below all came from one sample that was sequenced in a study of T cell repertoires in cytomegalovirus infection. MiXCR, applied by TCRdb to the reads, yields one record per CDR3 protein. This repertoire shows around 330,000 distinct CDR3 sequences, roughly 17% found once; its top ten account for about 12%. The sample consisted of PBMCs. These receptor sequences come from a human donor in good health (CMV status not recorded). Some clones in this sample may be carry-over from other donors' samples.

This chain links TRBV7-9 with TRBJ1-1; D possibly corresponds to TRBD1 (5 bases). Germline V CDR1 and CDR2: SEHNR, FQNEAQ (reference sequence). The CDR3 runs to 14 residues. Trimming cost V 3 bases and J 4 bases, with 12 bases left between them. The CDR3 DNA reads as TGTGCCAGCAGCTTCGGGACTTTGGGCACTGAAGCTTTCTTT. Translating gives CASSFGTLGTEAFF.

The V call is TRBV6-1, the J call TRBJ2-5, with TRBD1 as a possible D gene (6 bases). Per germline, CDR1 MNHNS and CDR2 SASEGT. This CDR3 region has 15 residues. V lost 6 bases and J 4 bases, leaving 18 bases between the germline ends. In DNA form, the CDR3 reads TGTGCCAGCAGGAGAATCACAGGGAGCGGAGAGACCCAGTACTTC. It translates to CASRRITGSGETQYF.

A few counts support this clonotype. V gene TRBV6-1 combines with J gene TRBJ2-5; a possible D gene is TRBD1 (5 bases). The germline gives CDR1 MNHNS, CDR2 SASEGT. Trimming cost V 4 bases and J 4 bases, with 28 bases left between them. The CDR3 runs to 19 residues. CDR3 in DNA: TGTGCCAGCAGTGTCAGGGCAGGTTGGTCAGGGATTTTAGGAGAGACCCAGTACTTC. Translated, it gives CASSVRAGWSGILGETQYF.

The rearrangement joins TRBV11-2 to TRBJ2-1; no clear D gene. Per the germline V gene, CDR1 is SGHAT and CDR2 is FQNNGV. V lost 0 bases, J lost 4 bases, and 13 bases lay in between. This CDR3 is built from 16 residues. The CDR3: CASSLDTSWGYNEQFF. CDR3 DNA sequence: TGTGCCAGCAGCTTAGATACCTCGTGGGGATACAATGAGCAGTTCTTC. Supplemented by reference TRBV11-2 and TRBJ2-1, the full variable domain reads EAGVAQSPRYKIIEKRQSVAFWCNPISGHATLYWYQQILGQGPKLLIQFQNNGVVDDSQLPKDRFSAERLKGVDSTLKIQPAKLEDSAVYLCASSLDTSWGYNEQFFGPGTRLTVL.

This clonotype was recorded many times. Being one base from a much bigger clone, this may be a read error. The chain has TRBV12-3 or TRBV12-4 and TRBJ2-5; tentatively, D is TRBD1 (6 bases). The CDR3 runs 14 residues. Deletions cut 6 bases from V and 0 bases from J, with 11 bases between. CDR3 sequence (DNA): TGTGCCAGCAGCCCTAGACAGGACCAAGAGACCCAGTACTTC. This sequence encodes CASSPRQDQETQYF.

The rearrangement joins TRBV7-9 to TRBJ1-2; D is undetermined. Germline V gene data show CDR1 as SEHNR and CDR2 as FQNEAQ (reference sequence). This CDR3 spans 13 amino acids. V lost 8 bases and J lost 0, with 10 bases in between. The CDR3 nucleotides are TGTGCCAGCGAGGGCTCCGCTAACTATGGCTACACCTTC. Its translation: CASEGSANYGYTF.

There are a few counts of this clonotype. A much larger clone sits a single nucleotide away, making a read error possible. V usage is TRBV12-3 or TRBV12-4 and J usage is TRBJ1-2; 9 bases are a match to TRBD1. V gave up 1 base and J gave up 5 bases; unmatched junction bases: 2. The CDR3 is made up of 14 amino acids. DNA for the CDR3: TGTGCCAGCAGTTTAGGGACAGGGGTTTATGGCTACACCTTC. Translation: CASSLGTGVYGYTF.

This clonotype showed up many times. The rearrangement uses TRBV7-2 and TRBJ1-4; no firm D call. Trimming removed 3 bases at V and 7 bases at J, with 12 bases between. This CDR3 comprises 14 residues. CDR1 is SGHTA, CDR2 FQGNSA, per germline. The CDR3 sequence is CASSFGVPPEKLFF. The DNA for the CDR3 is TGTGCCAGCAGCTTTGGAGTTCCACCTGAAAAACTGTTTTTT.

This chain connects TRBV20-1 to TRBJ2-1; D uncertain. V lost 5 bases, J lost 6 bases, and 8 bases lay in between. Germline CDR1 reads DFQATT; CDR2 reads SNEGSKA (reference sequence). This CDR3 spans 11 amino acids. The CDR3 DNA sequence: TGCAGTGCTCGCCGGAGCAATGAGCAGTTCTTC. Its protein product is CSARRSNEQFF.

This clonotype was observed a few times. The chain has TRBV4-1 and TRBJ1-5; D remains unclear. CDR1 MGHRA and CDR2 YSYEKL come from the germline V gene. CDR3 size: 15 residues. Trimming shortened V by 2 bases and J by 0 bases, and 8 bases separated the two germline ends. The CDR3 here is CASSQRLSSNQPQHF. As DNA, the CDR3 is TGCGCCAGCAGCCAAAGACTCAGTAGCAATCAGCCCCAGCATTTT.

Worth noting for this clonotype: A single base separates this from a much larger clone, so it may be a read error. This chain connects TRBV12-3 or TRBV12-4 to TRBJ2-1; D perhaps matches TRBD1 (6 bases). The CDR3 is 15 residues long. The CDR3 spells CASSRDRSSYNEQLF. In nucleotides, the CDR3 is TGTGCCAGCAGTCGTGACAGGAGCTCCTACAATGAGCAGCTCTTC.

This clonotype was observed many times. CDR3 loop: CASSAHRVGSNQPQHF. CDR3 nucleotides: TGTGCCAGCAGCGCCCACCGTGTGGGGAGCAATCAGCCCCAGCATTTT. The chain uses TRBV7-2 and TRBJ1-5; unclear D gene. The CDR3 covers 16 residues. The germline gives CDR1 SGHTA, CDR2 FQGNSA. Between the trimmed V and J ends, which lost 5 bases and 1 base, there was a span of 15 bases.

This clonotype has at least ten counts. The chain links TRBV11-2 to TRBJ2-6; D is perhaps TRBD1 (5 bases). CDR1 is SGHAT and CDR2 is FQNNGV in the germline V gene. The CDR3 extends over 19 amino acids. Trimming stripped 5 bases from V and 0 bases from J, with 20 bases between. CDR3 bases: TGTGCCAGCAGCACCGACCCACAGGAATCCACCTCTGGGGCCAACGTCCTGACTTTC. The encoded protein is CASSTDPQESTSGANVLTF.

This chain uses TRBV20-1 with TRBJ1-5; no reliable D call. The CDR3 runs to 16 residues. Per germline, CDR1 DFQATT and CDR2 SNEGSKA (reference sequence). V lost 6 bases and J 1 base, leaving 19 bases between the germline ends. The CDR3 spells CSAPRGAGGSNQPQHF. The CDR3 nucleotides are TGCAGTGCCCCGCGGGGTGCGGGTGGGAGCAATCAGCCCCAGCATTTT.

V gene TRBV18 combines with J gene TRBJ1-1; D gene ambiguous. Germline lookup yields CDR1 KGHSH and CDR2 LQKENI. V lost 2 bases and J 6 bases, leaving 10 bases between the germline ends. The CDR3 spans 13 residues. The CDR3 loop reads CASSPGIQSEAFF. DNA of the CDR3: TGTGCCAGCTCACCAGGAATACAGTCTGAAGCTTTCTTT.

In its sample, this clonotype was seen a few times. V gene TRBV7-9 combines with J gene TRBJ1-6; D call uncertain. In germline, CDR1 is SEHNR, CDR2 FQNEAQ (reference sequence). V was pared by 1 base and J by 15 bases, with 10 bases between. The CDR3 spans 12 residues. Written as DNA, the CDR3 is TGTGCCAGCAGCTTAGAGGCCGGCTACCTCCACTTT. Protein: CASSLEAGYLHF.

This chain joins TRBV20-1 and TRBJ1-1; no clear D. Looked up from germline, CDR1 is DFQATT and CDR2 is SNEGSKA (reference sequence). This CDR3 comprises 13 residues. Trimming shortened V by 6 bases and J by 1 base, and 12 bases separated the two germline ends. As DNA, the CDR3 is TGCAGTGCCCCAAGGACCCAGAACACTGAAGCTTTCTTT. It codes for CSAPRTQNTEAFF.